This T cell receptor beta chain was profiled in a study of blood T cell repertoires in COVID-19. Measured with immunoSEQ multiplex PCR; TCRdb has only the in-frame clones, and not every one. There are about 97,000 clones in the sample; 90% occur only once, and about 1.7% lies in the top ten. In this sample, this clone is medium-sized (0.01 to 0.1%). V was pared by 1 base and J by 5 bases, with 3 bases of the junction left unmatched. The CDR3 is 14 amino acids. Germline V gene sequence: CDR1 MGHRA, CDR2 YSYEKL. Material for sequencing was peripheral blood. This TCR was recovered from a man in his fifties or sixties with acute or convalescent COVID-19. V usage is TRBV4-1 and J usage is TRBJ1-1; TRBD1 agrees at 8 bases. For the CDR3, the DNA is TGCGCCAGCAGCCAAGTACAGGGGGTAACTGAAGCTTTCTTT. It codes for CASSQVQGVTEAFF.